The 9 T cell receptor beta chains below all came from one sample that was sequenced in a study of cytomegalovirus exposure and HLA in healthy donors. The PCR used 60 Vbeta and 13 Jbeta primers. Measured with immunoSEQ multiplex PCR; TCRdb has only the in-frame clones, and not every one. Counted here are roughly 120,000 clones, approximately 78% occurring once; the ten biggest clones make up 8.2%. Sample: PBMCs. Source of these receptors: a woman aged 40 to 50 in good health and CMV-seropositive.

The rearrangement joins TRBV6-5 to TRBJ2-2; tentative D call: TRBD1 (6 bases). Per the germline V gene, CDR1 is MNHEY and CDR2 is SVGAGI. V shed 6 bases and J shed 1 base, with 12 bases lying between them. CDR3 size: 15 residues. The CDR3 protein is CASSRRTENTGELFF. The CDR3 coding sequence is TGTGCCAGCAGCCGAAGGACAGAGAACACCGGGGAGCTGTTTTTT.

The J gene is TRBJ2-7, the V gene TRBV6-5; the D gene is possibly TRBD2 (5 bases). Germline V gene data show CDR1 as MNHEY and CDR2 as SVGAGI. The CDR3 is made up of 14 amino acids. The V end was cut by 4 bases, the J end by 1 base, with 11 bases between. The CDR3 is CASSFNRDSYEQYF. Written as DNA, the CDR3 is TGTGCCAGCAGTTTCAACCGGGATTCCTACGAGCAGTACTTC.

This clone came up a few times. The chain joins TRBV7-9 to TRBJ1-2; tentatively, D is TRBD1 (5 bases). The CDR3 spans 15 residues. Germline V CDR1 and CDR2: SEHNR, FQNEAQ (reference sequence). The ends were cut back, 2 bases at V and 0 bases at J, with 10 bases in the middle. DNA of the CDR3: TGTGCCAGCAGCTTATCGACAGCAGCTAACTATGGCTACACCTTC. Encoded protein: CASSLSTAANYGYTF.

The V gene is TRBV23-1, the J gene TRBJ1-2; 9 bases are a match to TRBD1. TRBV23-1 is sorted into the ORF group, with uncertain function. This CDR3 comprises 14 residues. J gave up 4 bases and V 6 bases, and 6 bases lay outside the gene matches. CDR3 sequence reads: CASRRDRETYGYTF. As DNA, the CDR3 is TGCGCCAGCAGAAGGGACAGGGAAACCTATGGCTACACCTTC.

The CDR3 sequence is CASSPARGGEGYNEQFF. The CDR3 DNA follows: TGCGCCAGCAGCCCAGCCAGGGGAGGGGAGGGGTACAATGAGCAGTTCTTC. The chain combines TRBV4-3 with TRBJ2-1; possibly TRBD2 for D (7 bases). The CDR3 runs to 17 residues. V lost 4 bases and J lost 4, with 20 bases in between. The germline gives CDR1 LGHNA, CDR2 YSLEER.

A few counts support this clone. The genes are TRBV7-9 and TRBJ1-2; 7 bases map to TRBD1. CDR3 length: 14 residues. The ends lost 2 bases at V and 4 bases at J; junction bases unmatched: 4. The germline gives CDR1 SEHNR, CDR2 FQNEAQ (reference sequence). The CDR3 DNA reads as TGTGCCAGCAGCTTAAGGCAGGGGGGCTATGGCTACACCTTC. Protein: CASSLRQGGYGYTF.

This clone has more than one count but fewer than ten. The chain links TRBV21-1 to TRBJ1-6. TRBV21-1 is an annotated pseudogene. The CDR3 is made up of 14 amino acids. Here the CDR3 DNA reads TGTGCCAGGAGGGAGAAGGGTAATAATTCACCCCTCCACTTT. It specifies CARREKGNNSPLHF.

The chain joins TRBV2 to TRBJ1-4, with D tentatively TRBD1 (6 bases). The V gene's germline CDR1 is SNHLY and CDR2 FYNNEI. Trimming cost V 8 bases and J 3 bases, with 16 bases left between them. This CDR3 comprises 15 residues. CDR3 protein: CASHRDQRANEKLFF. CDR3 bases: TGTGCCAGCCACAGGGACCAAAGAGCTAATGAAAAACTGTTTTTT.

This clone was counted between two and nine times. The chain joins TRBV7-2 to TRBJ1-3; no clear D gene. The CDR3 loop spans 16 amino acids. Deletions cut 1 base from V and 0 bases from J, with 10 bases between. The germline V gene has CDR1 SGHTA and CDR2 FQGNSA. The CDR3 here is CASSLGPGSSGNTIYF. Written as DNA, the CDR3 is TGTGCCAGCAGCTTAGGTCCGGGATCCTCTGGAAACACCATATATTTT.